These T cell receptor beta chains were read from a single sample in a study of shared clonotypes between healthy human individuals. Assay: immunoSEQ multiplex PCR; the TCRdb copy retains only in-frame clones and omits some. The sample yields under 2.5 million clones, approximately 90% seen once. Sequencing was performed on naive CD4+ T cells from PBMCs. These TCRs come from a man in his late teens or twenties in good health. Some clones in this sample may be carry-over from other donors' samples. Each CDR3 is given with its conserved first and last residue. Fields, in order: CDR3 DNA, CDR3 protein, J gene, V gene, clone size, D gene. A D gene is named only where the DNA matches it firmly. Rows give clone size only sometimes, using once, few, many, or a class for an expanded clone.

TGCGCCAGCAGCCTTAACGCCCGAGCTAGCGGGATCACAGATACGCAGTATTTT | CASSLNARASGITDTQYF | TRBJ2-3 | TRBV5-1 | - | TRBD2
TGTGCCAGCAGGTGGGAGGGTGGCTACACCTTC | CASRWEGGYTF | TRBJ1-2 | TRBV28 | - | -
TGTGCCAGCAGCCCTTGGGACAGGGGTCCCTACGAGCAGTACTTC | CASSPWDRGPYEQYF | TRBJ2-7 | TRBV7-9 | - | TRBD1
TGTGCCAGCAGCCCACAGGGTAGCGGAACTGAAGCTTTCTTT | CASSPQGSGTEAFF | TRBJ1-1 | TRBV27 | - | -
TGTGCCAGCAGCTTAACACCTATGACAGATACGCAGTATTTT | CASSLTPMTDTQYF | TRBJ2-3 | TRBV11-3 | - | -
TGTGCCAGCAGTCCTAAGTGGGGAGGCAATCAGCCCCAGCATTTT | CASSPKWGGNQPQHF | TRBJ1-5 | TRBV6-5 | once | -
TGTGCCAGCAGCCCCCGCCAGGGGGACTATGGCTACACCTTC | CASSPRQGDYGYTF | TRBJ1-2 | TRBV6-5 | - | TRBD1
TGCGCCAGCAGCTTTCCCTTCGGGCGCACAGATACGCAGTATTTT | CASSFPFGRTDTQYF | TRBJ2-3 | TRBV5-1 | - | -
TGTGCCAGCAGCCCCCGGAGCGGGAGCACCGGGGAGCTGTTTTTT | CASSPRSGSTGELFF | TRBJ2-2 | TRBV9 | once | TRBD2
TGTGCCAGCAGCACGGCGAGCTCTGGGGCCAACGTCCTGACTTTC | CASSTASSGANVLTF | TRBJ2-6 | TRBV28 | once | -
TGTGCCAGTAGTACTAGACAGACCTATGAAGCTTTCTTT | CASSTRQTYEAFF | TRBJ1-1 | TRBV19 | - | -
TGTGCCTGGAGTGTTATACGAGTGGTGGGGGTCACTAGATCTGGAAACACCATATATTTT | CAWSVIRVVGVTRSGNTIYF | TRBJ1-3 | TRBV30 | - | -
TGTGCCAGCAGCTTAGGATTCAGGGGCTCTGGGGCCAACGTCCTGACTTTC | CASSLGFRGSGANVLTF | TRBJ2-6 | TRBV7-9 | few | -
TGTGCCAGCAGGCTGGGACTGACGAACACTGAAGCTTTCTTT | CASRLGLTNTEAFF | TRBJ1-1 | TRBV6-1 | - | -
TGTGCCAGTAGTATAGTGGGGGCCGTGAGCTCCTACGAGCAGTACTTC | CASSIVGAVSSYEQYF | TRBJ2-7 | TRBV19 | - | -
TGTGCCAGCAGCTTGAATCGGTTTAGGGAGCAGTTCTTC | CASSLNRFREQFF | TRBJ2-1 | TRBV7-2 | - | -
TGTGCCAGCAGCCATGTAGCGGGAGGGCCGGGAGATACGCAGTATTTT | CASSHVAGGPGDTQYF | TRBJ2-3 | TRBV11-2 | - | TRBD2
TGTGCCAGCAGTCCCCCGGGGGGTACGCAGTATTTT | CASSPPGGTQYF | TRBJ2-3 | TRBV27 | - | TRBD2
TGTGCCAGCAGTGGGGAGGGGCGGGCCTCGTGGGGCTACACCTTC | CASSGEGRASWGYTF | TRBJ1-2 | TRBV2 | - | -
TGTGCCATCCTCCCGCGGTGGGAGAACAATGAGCAGTTCTTC | CAILPRWENNEQFF | TRBJ2-1 | TRBV28 | - | -
TGTGCCAGCAGTGAAGCGGGGTTGGGAGGGAACTATGGCTACACCTTC | CASSEAGLGGNYGYTF | TRBJ1-2 | TRBV6-1 | - | -
TGTGCCAGCAGCCCCGGACTAGCGGGAGCCCAAGAGACCCAGTACTTC | CASSPGLAGAQETQYF | TRBJ2-5 | TRBV7-2 | - | TRBD2
TGTGCCAGCTCACGGGTCTTGGTAGGAGATAGCAATCAGCCCCAGCATTTT | CASSRVLVGDSNQPQHF | TRBJ1-5 | TRBV18 | - | -
TGTGCCAGCAGCCAAGATTCGGACGCTCCATACGAAAAACTGTTTTTT | CASSQDSDAPYEKLFF | TRBJ1-4 | TRBV14 | once | -
TGTGCCAGCAGCCAGCGAACGAGGGACAGGAGTTCAGATACGCAGTATTTT | CASSQRTRDRSSDTQYF | TRBJ2-3 | TRBV7-6 | - | TRBD1
TGTGCCTGGAGTGTGCTTGACAGGGACTCTGGAAACACCATATATTTT | CAWSVLDRDSGNTIYF | TRBJ1-3 | TRBV30 | - | TRBD1
TGTGCCAGCACCCTAGCTCTAGGGAGGGGAAACACCGGGGAGCTGTTTTTT | CASTLALGRGNTGELFF | TRBJ2-2 | TRBV28 | - | TRBD2
TGTGCCAGCAGCGCCCTGGCGGCGAGCTCCTACAATGAGCAGTTCTTC | CASSALAASSYNEQFF | TRBJ2-1 | TRBV11-2 | - | -
TGTGCCAGCAGTGGACAGGGTTCGACAGATACGCAGTATTTT | CASSGQGSTDTQYF | TRBJ2-3 | TRBV2 | - | TRBD1
TGTGCCAGCAGTTACTCGAACAGGGACAACACCGGGGAGCTGTTTTTT | CASSYSNRDNTGELFF | TRBJ2-2 | TRBV6-5 | - | -
TGTGCCAGCAGTGGAGGAGGAATCGGGGAGCTGTTTTTT | CASSGGGIGELFF | TRBJ2-2 | TRBV6-1 | - | -
TGTGCCAGCACCATGACGGGGGCCGAGACCCAGTACTTC | CASTMTGAETQYF | TRBJ2-5 | TRBV27 | - | -
TGCGCCAGCAGCCAAGTTTGGGGGCCTAATGAAAAACTGTTTTTT | CASSQVWGPNEKLFF | TRBJ1-4 | TRBV4-1 | - | -
TGTGCCAGCAGCAGGCGGACGGGGTACAATGAGCAGTTCTTC | CASSRRTGYNEQFF | TRBJ2-1 | TRBV11-3 | - | -
TGTGCCAGCTCAAACCGGGACAGGGGTAGGAATCAGCCCCAGCATTTT | CASSNRDRGRNQPQHF | TRBJ1-5 | TRBV19 | - | TRBD1